Listed here are 23 T cell receptor beta chains from one sample, sequenced in a study of cytomegalovirus exposure and HLA in healthy donors. PCR used 60 Vbeta primers and 13 Jbeta primers. Measured with immunoSEQ multiplex PCR; TCRdb has only the in-frame clones, and not every one. Its listing shows about 58,000 clones. The sample comprised PBMCs. Receptors originate from a male donor in good health and CMV-seronegative.

Concerning this clone: Different DNA sequences within this sample yield the same CDR3. The rearrangement joins TRBV7-3 to TRBJ2-2; no definite D call. CDR1 and CDR2 from the germline V gene are SGHTA and FQGTGA. CDR3 size: 14 residues. Trimming left V 1 base short and J 1 base short, with 4 bases between. In nucleotides, the CDR3 is TGTGCCAGCAGCTTAAGACAGAACACCGGGGAGCTGTTTTTT. Translating it yields CASSLRQNTGELFF.

The gene calls are TRBV27 and TRBJ2-7; possibly TRBD1 for D (6 bases). Per the germline V gene, CDR1 is MNHEY and CDR2 is SMNVEV (reference sequence). V was clipped by 1 base and J by 6 bases, with 13 bases between them. This CDR3 spans 14 amino acids. CDR3 in amino acids: CASSLLTGLAEQYF. The DNA of the CDR3 is TGTGCCAGCAGTTTATTAACAGGGTTGGCCGAGCAGTACTTC.

The rearrangement joins TRBV4-3 to TRBJ1-2; D is perhaps TRBD1 (6 bases). The V end was cut by 5 bases, the J end by 8 bases, with 15 bases between. Germline values: CDR1 LGHNA, CDR2 YSLEER. The CDR3 is made up of 13 amino acids. CDR3 DNA sequence: TGCGCCAGCAGCTACCAGGGGACCCGAGGCTACACCTTC. Translated: CASSYQGTRGYTF.

This chain links TRBV4-2 with TRBJ1-5; TRBD1 might be the D (6 bases). V was clipped by 0 bases and J by 4 bases, with 10 bases between them. Germline-derived CDR1 and CDR2 are LGHNA and YNFKEQ. The CDR3 covers 15 residues. For the CDR3, the DNA is TGTGCCAGCAGCCAAGATAAAAGGGGGAATCAGCCCCAGCATTTT. It specifies CASSQDKRGNQPQHF.

This rearrangement joins TRBV28 to TRBJ2-7, with 9 bases aligning to TRBD1. The CDR3 is 15 residues long. The germline V gene encodes CDR1 MDHEN and CDR2 SYDVKM. V lost 8 bases and J lost 8; bases outside the gene matches: 16. CDR3 in amino acids: CASGSTGTGSVKQYF. The CDR3 coding sequence is TGTGCCAGCGGATCCACCGGGACAGGGTCGGTCAAGCAGTACTTC.

The rearrangement links TRBV19 to TRBJ2-2, with TRBD2 matching over 13 bases. The CDR3 spans 16 residues. CDR1 is LNHDA, CDR2 SQIVND, per germline (reference sequence). J was trimmed by 4 bases and V by 3 bases; bases with no gene match: 2. The CDR3: CASSITSGGVTGELFF. The CDR3 bases are TGTGCCAGTAGTATCACTAGCGGGGGGGTCACCGGGGAGCTGTTTTTT. Based on the CDR3 plus reference TRBV19 and TRBJ2-2, the full variable domain is DGGITQSPKYLFRKEGQNVTLSCEQNLNHDAMYWYRQDPGQGLRLIYYSQIVNDFQKGDIAEGYSVSREKKESFPLTVTSAQKNPTAFYLCASSITSGGVTGELFFGEGSRLTVL.

V and J are TRBV15 and TRBJ2-4, with TRBD2 matching 9 bases. Losses at the gene ends were 4 bases for V and 3 bases for J; bases not matched to a gene: 4. Per the germline V gene, CDR1 is LNHNV and CDR2 is YYDKDF (reference sequence). The CDR3 has 15 amino acids. The chain's CDR3 is CATSNGLANKNIQYF. The CDR3 DNA reads TGTGCCACCAGCAACGGACTAGCGAACAAAAACATTCAGTACTTC.

The CDR3 DNA reads as TGTGCCAGCTCCTCAATTCCGGGACAGGGAGGCTCTGGAAACACCATATATTTT. It is translated as CASSSIPGQGGSGNTIYF. The chain is built from TRBV18 and TRBJ1-3; 9 nucleotides agree with TRBD1. Trimming at V came to 6 bases and at J to 0 bases, leaving 12 bases not matched to a gene. The CDR3 runs to 18 residues. Germline values: CDR1 KGHSH, CDR2 LQKENI.

The chain has TRBV6-5 and TRBJ1-2; no firm D call. The CDR3 runs to 10 residues. V lost 8 bases and J lost 3, with 4 bases in between. Germline loops: CDR1 MNHEY, CDR2 SVGAGI. CDR3 DNA sequence: TGTGCCAGCCCCGACTATGGCTACACCTTC. Translation gives CASPDYGYTF.

The rearrangement uses TRBV28 and TRBJ2-7; 8 nucleotides match TRBD1. The CDR3 runs 13 residues. With 4 bases clipped from V and 6 bases from J, the junction kept 5 bases outside the gene matches. Germline-derived CDR1 and CDR2 are MDHEN and SYDVKM. CDR3 loop: CASSSWTGIEQYF. CDR3 sequence (DNA): TGTGCCAGCAGTTCCTGGACAGGGATCGAGCAGTACTTC.

V gene TRBV28 combines with J gene TRBJ2-7; weak D call: TRBD2 (5 bases). From germline, CDR1 is MDHEN and CDR2 SYDVKM. Trimming removed 6 bases from V and 2 bases from J, with 17 bases in between. The CDR3 contains 15 residues. CDR3 protein: CASRRGGSDAYEQYF. CDR3 coding DNA: TGTGCCAGCAGGCGAGGAGGCTCAGATGCCTACGAGCAGTACTTC.

J is TRBJ2-2 and V is TRBV7-9; D remains ambiguous. This CDR3 contains 12 residues. V gave up 1 base and J gave up 11 bases, with 8 bases separating them. Germline V gene data show CDR1 as SEHNR and CDR2 as FQNEAQ (reference sequence). The CDR3 loop reads CASSLGRLELFF. CDR3 DNA: TGTGCCAGCAGCTTAGGTCGGTTAGAGCTGTTTTTT.

The V gene is TRBV19, the J gene TRBJ1-5; D possibly corresponds to TRBD1 (5 bases). Germline CDR1 reads LNHDA; CDR2 reads SQIVND (reference sequence). The CDR3 is 15 residues long. The V gene lost 5 bases and the J gene lost 2 bases, with 13 bases spanning the gap. This CDR3 reads CASSLTGGRNQPQHF. The CDR3 DNA reads as TGTGCCAGTAGTTTGACGGGGGGACGCAATCAGCCCCAGCATTTT.

This chain joins TRBV30 and TRBJ2-1; 8 positions agree with TRBD1. This CDR3 has 14 residues. Per germline, CDR1 GTSNPN and CDR2 SVGIG (reference sequence). Unmatched junction bases numbered 3, after V lost 0 bases and J lost 5 bases. The CDR3 here is CAWSVRGLDNEQFF. The DNA for the CDR3 is TGTGCCTGGAGTGTCAGGGGGCTCGACAATGAGCAGTTCTTC.

The chain uses TRBV11-2 and TRBJ2-2; TRBD2 agrees at 11 bases. Unmatched junction bases numbered 9, after V lost 4 bases and J lost 2 bases. CDR3 length: 18 amino acids. Per the germline V gene, CDR1 is SGHAT and CDR2 is FQNNGV. The CDR3 DNA reads TGTGCCAGCAGCTCCCGGGCCGGGACTAGCGGTAACACCGGGGAGCTGTTTTTT. Protein: CASSSRAGTSGNTGELFF.

This sequence joins TRBV5-1 and TRBJ2-2, with 7 positions matching TRBD1. Trimming removed 6 bases from V and 6 bases from J; junction bases left unmatched: 11. The germline V gene has CDR1 SGHRS and CDR2 YFSETQ. The CDR3 spans 15 residues. CDR3 DNA sequence: TGCGCCAGCACCCAAGAGACAGGGATCCCCGGGGAGCTGTTTTTT. It specifies CASTQETGIPGELFF.

This chain joins TRBV19 and TRBJ2-3; TRBD1 might be the D (5 bases). This CDR3 region has 15 residues. V lost 3 bases and J lost 0, with 10 bases in between. Per the germline V gene, CDR1 is LNHDA and CDR2 is SQIVND (reference sequence). The CDR3 sequence: CASSIKGSSTDTQYF. The CDR3 DNA reads TGTGCCAGTAGTATTAAGGGGTCCAGCACAGATACGCAGTATTTT.

Regarding this clone: The junction departs from the called germline gene at one end, perhaps through a read error. The V and J genes are TRBV6-5 and TRBJ2-7, with 8 bases that match TRBD2. The CDR3 has 15 residues. CDR1 MNHEY and CDR2 SVGAGI come from the germline V gene. CDR3 sequence (DNA): TGTGCCGGCAGTTACCCCCTCCAGCGGGAGTTCGAGCAGTACTTC. Translating it yields CAGSYPLQREFEQYF.

The V gene is TRBV5-4, the J gene TRBJ1-1; D is possibly TRBD1 (5 bases). This CDR3 is 14 amino acids long. Deletions cut 4 bases from V and 0 bases from J, with 10 bases between. Germline values: CDR1 SGHNT, CDR2 YYREEE (reference sequence). CDR3 sequence (DNA): TGTGCCAGCAGCGCGGGACTGATGAACACTGAAGCTTTCTTT. This codes for CASSAGLMNTEAFF.

The chain combines TRBV4-3 with TRBJ1-1; 9 bases are shared with TRBD1. This CDR3 has 14 residues. CDR1 and CDR2 (germline): LGHNA, YSLEER. V lost 8 bases, J lost 5 bases, and 9 bases stayed unmatched. The CDR3 sequence: CASVDRGKGTEAFF. DNA for the CDR3: TGCGCCAGCGTGGACAGGGGAAAAGGGACTGAAGCTTTCTTT.

This CDR3 is CAWTMGTGGYGYTF. The CDR3 coding sequence is TGTGCCTGGACCATGGGGACAGGCGGTTATGGCTACACCTTC. This rearrangement joins TRBV30 to TRBJ1-2; 8 nucleotides agree with TRBD1. Germline loops: CDR1 GTSNPN, CDR2 SVGIG (reference sequence). V gave up 4 bases and J gave up 5 bases; unmatched junction bases: 9. This CDR3 is built from 14 residues.

J is TRBJ2-1 and V is TRBV5-6; D is undetermined. Between the trimmed V and J ends, which lost 3 bases and 5 bases, there was a span of 6 bases. CDR3 length: 12 residues. Germline assignment: CDR1 SGHDT and CDR2 YYEEEE. CDR3 protein: CASSSGDNEQFF. DNA of the CDR3: TGTGCCAGCAGCTCAGGTGACAATGAGCAGTTCTTC.

The chain uses TRBV28 and TRBJ1-5, with 9 nucleotides matching TRBD1. This CDR3 has 15 residues. The V and J ends lost 2 bases and 6 bases, in that order; junction bases with no gene match: 5. The germline gives CDR1 MDHEN, CDR2 SYDVKM. CDR3 amino acids: CASSLTGGASQPQHF. The CDR3 DNA reads TGTGCCAGCAGTTTAACAGGGGGCGCGTCTCAGCCCCAGCATTTT.